The entry that follows covers one T cell receptor (beta chain) sequence. The data belong to a study of blood T cell repertoires in COVID-19. The wider study: Acute and convalescent COVID-19 specimens originated in the United States, Italy and Spain. PBMCs, B-cell-depleted T cells, or T cells were the source of the cDNA or gDNA that made up the material.

Authors' processing steps: Amplified reference gene primers provided the basis for estimating nucleated cell counts. The table came from immunoSEQ multiplex PCR; TCRdb's copy has only in-frame clones and leaves some out. Clone size and the V and J calls come from that table; the DNA yielded D and trimming. Of 50,000 to 60,000 clones listed, more than 70% are singletons. The trim removed 4 bases at V and 5 bases at J, leaving 11 bases unmatched. The CDR3 runs 16 residues. Germline V gene sequence: CDR1 MNHNS, CDR2 SASEGT. J is TRBJ2-5 and V is TRBV6-1; the match to TRBD2 covers 9 bases. The sequenced material came from peripheral blood. This receptor was obtained from a man aged 55 to 70 with active COVID-19. The CDR3 DNA sequence: TGTGCCAGCAGTGCCGGGACTAGCTTCGGGGCTGAGACCCAGTACTTC. As protein: CASSAGTSFGAETQYF.